This T cell receptor beta chain appears in the sequencing data of a study of CD8 T cell repertoires and HIV-1 epitope variants. Across the whole study: Separate wells received one of Twenty-five Gag or Nef variant peptides. Epitopes were three Gag families plus Nef HW9 and YT9. An approximately 10-day culture received IL-2, IL-7 and IL-15 on days 3 and 7.

The repertoire was sequenced with immunoSEQ multiplex PCR; TCRdb's copy has only in-frame clones and lacks some. The data hold about 5,800 clones, with about three fifths observed a single time. Note on this clone: Its specificity is unknown.

V lost 5 bases and J lost 4, with 11 bases in between. Germline CDR1 and CDR2: SGHVS and FNYEAQ. The CDR3 has 13 residues. Specimen: cultured CD8+ T cells derived from PBMCs. The sequence was obtained from a male donor with HIV. The V and J genes are TRBV7-6 and TRBJ1-1; D is ambiguous. CDR3 in amino acids: CASSKTESTEAFF. Here the CDR3 DNA reads TGTGCCAGCAGCAAAACAGAAAGCACTGAAGCTTTCTTT.